This T cell receptor beta chain was observed in a study of CD8 T cells in ankylosing spondylitis. V lost 2 bases to trimming and J lost 2 bases; unmatched junction nucleotides: 5. The CDR3 is 17 amino acids. Regarding the study as a whole: Matched ankylosing spondylitis synovial fluid reportedly showed significant enrichment of disease-linked clones. A motif in TCR beta, a set of about eight highly homologous variants, appeared characteristic of ankylosing spondylitis blood. Disease-linked clones were found to be CD8+ and relatively rare in peripheral blood.

This clonotype was found a few times. The antigen is unknown. Via MiXCR, TCRdb re-called the 5' RACE reads, giving one row per CDR3 protein. The repertoire holds hundreds of thousands of distinct CDR3 sequences, with 10% to 15% as singletons. Sequencing was done on a sample of blood, either unsorted or a sorted T cell fraction (not recorded which). The sequence came from a male donor with ankylosing spondylitis. The V gene is TRBV12-3 or TRBV12-4, the J gene TRBJ2-3; 12 nucleotides line up with TRBD2. CDR3 nucleotides: TGTGCCAGCAGTTTAATCCTAGCGGGAGGGGTCACAGATACGCAGTATTTT. Its protein product is CASSLILAGGVTDTQYF.